One and the same sample provided the 31 T cell receptor beta chains below, sequenced in a study of CD8+ T cells in alopecia areata. Sequencing relied on a cDNA template that was reverse transcribed from extracted RNA. Profiling relied on immunoSEQ multiplex PCR, and the TCRdb table lists in-frame clones only, not all of them. The sample records around 300,000 clones, 60% being singletons. The sample's treatment: oral pan-JAK inhibitor, 5-10 mg twice daily. The sequencing here drew on CD4+ T cells sorted from blood, taken at approximately week 51, from a patient treated with tofacitinib. All receptors derive from a human donor with alopecia areata.

The table lists this clone with a few counts. V is TRBV29-1 and J is TRBJ2-3, with D perhaps TRBD1 (7 bases). V was clipped by 2 bases and J by 5 bases, with 11 bases between them. CDR3 length equals 13 residues. Germline CDR1 reads SQVTM; CDR2 reads ANQGSEA. The CDR3 loop reads CSVEIQGGDTQYF. In DNA form, the CDR3 reads TGCAGCGTTGAAATCCAGGGGGGAGATACGCAGTATTTT.

The CDR3 protein is CASSPGQGRWAFF. The DNA for the CDR3 is TGTGCCAGCAGCCCCGGACAGGGGCGATGGGCTTTCTTT. The chain joins TRBV2 to TRBJ1-1; 9 bases are a match to TRBD1. The V and J ends lost 6 bases and 11 bases, in that order; junction bases with no gene match: 10. In germline, CDR1 is SNHLY, CDR2 FYNNEI. This CDR3 comprises 13 residues.

Regarding this clone: The junction does not match germline at one end; this may be a read error. Other DNA sequences in this sample translate to the same CDR3. This chain connects TRBV30 to TRBJ2-5; perhaps TRBD1 as D (5 bases). The CDR3 consists of 13 residues. The germline V gene encodes CDR1 GTSNPN and CDR2 SVGIG (reference sequence). DNA of the CDR3: TGCGCCTGGACAAGGGCGGCCCAAGAGACCCAGTACTTC. Amino acid sequence: CAWTRAAQETQYF. Full variable domain (rest looked up from reference TRBV30 and TRBJ2-5): SQTIHQWPATLVQPVGSPLSLECTVEGTSNPNLYWYRQAAGRGLQLLFYSVGIGQISSEVPQNLSASRPQDRQFILSSKKLLLSDSGFYLCAWTRAAQETQYFGPGTRLLVL.

The chain carries TRBV30 and TRBJ2-7; D perhaps matches TRBD1 (5 bases). Trimming took 0 bases from V and 10 from J, leaving 13 bases between them. The CDR3 has 12 amino acids. Germline V CDR1 and CDR2: GTSNPN, SVGIG (reference sequence). CDR3 loop: CAWSVRGQGQYF. Written as DNA, the CDR3 is TGTGCCTGGAGTGTACGAGGCCAGGGTCAGTACTTC. Drawing the rest from reference TRBV30 and TRBJ2-7, the complete variable domain is SQTIHQWPATLVQPVGSPLSLECTVEGTSNPNLYWYRQAAGRGLQLLFYSVGIGQISSEVPQNLSASRPQDRQFILSSKKLLLSDSGFYLCAWSVRGQGQYFGPGTRLTVT.

The chain is built from TRBV6-6 and TRBJ2-5; the D is unclear. With 7 bases removed from V and 6 bases from J, the gap between germline ends came to 21 bases. The CDR3 consists of 15 residues. Germline CDR1 reads MNHNY; CDR2 reads SVGAGI (reference sequence). This CDR3 is CASNQPARLVQTQYF. CDR3 DNA: TGTGCCAGCAACCAACCGGCCCGCCTAGTGCAGACCCAGTACTTC.

V is TRBV7-9 and J is TRBJ1-3; no firm D call. V was clipped by 5 bases and J by 7 bases, with 6 bases between them. Per the germline V gene, CDR1 is SEHNR and CDR2 is FQNEAQ (reference sequence). The CDR3 has 11 amino acids. The CDR3 loop reads CASSPENTIYF. CDR3 DNA: TGTGCCAGCAGCCCCGAGAACACCATATATTTT.

V gene TRBV7-2 combines with J gene TRBJ1-2; TRBD1 aligns across 8 bases. Germline V lookup: CDR1 SGHTA, CDR2 FQGNSA. The CDR3 loop spans 14 amino acids. The V segment lost 5 bases and the J segment 5 bases; nucleotides outside the gene matches: 7. CDR3 loop: CASSRTGRGYGYTF. The CDR3 DNA follows: TGTGCCAGCAGCCGGACAGGGAGGGGGTATGGCTACACCTTC.

V gene TRBV30 combines with J gene TRBJ2-7; 10 positions match TRBD1. Losses at the gene ends were 2 bases for V and 6 bases for J; bases not matched to a gene: 7. There are 14 residues in the CDR3. The germline V gene has CDR1 GTSNPN and CDR2 SVGIG (reference sequence). This CDR3 is CAWSFGQGVREQYF. The CDR3 nucleotides are TGTGCCTGGAGTTTCGGACAGGGGGTTCGCGAGCAGTACTTC.

V and J are TRBV30 and TRBJ1-1; D gene ambiguous. Germline values: CDR1 GTSNPN, CDR2 SVGIG (reference sequence). The CDR3 runs to 13 residues. V dropped 1 base and J dropped 5 bases, with 11 bases sitting between them. The CDR3 DNA reads TGTGCCTGGAGTGGACGCCGAGGAACTGAAGCTTTCTTT. Encoded protein: CAWSGRRGTEAFF.

This clone has more than one count but fewer than ten. The rearrangement links TRBV19 to TRBJ2-6; D not resolved. In germline, CDR1 is LNHDA, CDR2 SQIVND (reference sequence). Deletions cut 7 bases from V and 0 bases from J, with 16 bases between. The CDR3 is 17 residues long. DNA for the CDR3: TGTGCCAGTATTGGGTGGAACACGAGCTCTGGGGCCAACGTCCTGACTTTC. Amino acid sequence: CASIGWNTSSGANVLTF.

The chain is built from TRBV7-6 and TRBJ2-1; D is perhaps TRBD1 or TRBD2 (5 bases each). The CDR3 runs to 15 residues. Between the trimmed V and J ends, which lost 4 bases and 8 bases, there was a span of 18 bases. Germline CDR1 and CDR2: SGHVS and FNYEAQ. CDR3 region: CASSYGTVNRDEQFF. CDR3 DNA: TGTGCCAGCAGCTACGGGACGGTCAATAGAGATGAGCAGTTCTTC.

The rearrangement joins TRBV4-3 to TRBJ2-7, with D unresolved. The CDR3 sequence is 14 residues long. Germline V gene sequence: CDR1 LGHNA, CDR2 YSLEER. The V end was cut by 1 base, the J end by 2 bases, with 9 bases between. The CDR3, as DNA: TGCGCCAGCAGCCAAGGTCCAGTCCCCTACGAGCAGTACTTC. This translates into CASSQGPVPYEQYF.

The chain couples TRBV7-3 to TRBJ1-1; 12 bases are a match to TRBD1. The CDR3 covers 16 residues. Germline trimming cut 4 bases from V and 4 bases from J; bases unmatched to any gene: 7. CDR1 is SGHTA, CDR2 FQGTGA, per germline. CDR3 region: CASSSGTGGAGTEAFF. CDR3 DNA: TGTGCCAGCAGCTCTGGGACAGGGGGCGCGGGCACTGAAGCTTTCTTT.

This clone was observed a handful of times. This rearrangement joins TRBV9 to TRBJ1-1, with D possibly TRBD1 on 6 matching bases. The CDR3 sequence is 15 residues long. Germline assignment: CDR1 SGDLS and CDR2 YYNGEE. V was cut by 0 bases and J by 1 base, with 10 bases left in between. The CDR3, as DNA: TGTGCCAGCAGCGTAGATCAGGGGTGGAACACTGAAGCTTTCTTT. Its translation is CASSVDQGWNTEAFF. Supplemented by reference TRBV9 and TRBJ1-1, the full variable domain reads DSGVTQTPKHLITATGQRVTLRCSPRSGDLSVYWYQQSLDQGLQFLIQYYNGEERAKGNILERFSAQQFPDLHSELNLSSLELGDSALYFCASSVDQGWNTEAFFGQGTRLTVV.

The chain joins TRBV30 to TRBJ1-1, with TRBD1 matching over 8 bases. V dropped 3 bases and J dropped 9; count of bases not matched to a gene: 9. The V gene's germline CDR1 is GTSNPN and CDR2 SVGIG (reference sequence). This CDR3 comprises 13 residues. The CDR3 bases are TGTGCCTGGAGGCGGACAGGGAATCCGCAAGCTTTCTTT. Residues: CAWRRTGNPQAFF.

V is TRBV7-9 and J is TRBJ1-6; D is unresolved. The germline V and J ends were trimmed by 3 bases and 0 bases, with 9 bases remaining between them. The germline V gene encodes CDR1 SEHNR and CDR2 FQNEAQ (reference sequence). The CDR3 covers 16 residues. In nucleotides, the CDR3 is TGTGCCAGCAGCTTGAATGCACCCTCCTATAATTCACCCCTCCACTTT. This gives the protein CASSLNAPSYNSPLHF.

In its sample, this clone was seen a few times. The gene calls are TRBV4-2 and TRBJ2-1, with 7 bases matching TRBD2. CDR3 size: 17 residues. CDR1 is LGHNA, CDR2 YNFKEQ, per germline. V lost 0 bases to trimming and J lost 8 bases; unmatched junction nucleotides: 13. The CDR3 sequence is CASSQDRERGKIDEQFF. In DNA form, the CDR3 reads TGTGCCAGCAGCCAAGATCGCGAGCGGGGAAAGATCGATGAGCAGTTCTTC.

The rearrangement joins TRBV6-6 to TRBJ1-6, with no clear D. This CDR3 has 14 residues. Trimming left V 0 bases short and J 12 bases short, with 12 bases between. Germline assignment: CDR1 MNHNY and CDR2 SVGAGI (reference sequence). The CDR3 DNA is TGTGCCAGCAGTTACTCGACACGGTCAGGACCCCTCCACTTT. Translation gives CASSYSTRSGPLHF.

The chain uses TRBV9 and TRBJ2-3; D ambiguous. The germline V and J ends were trimmed by 0 bases and 0 bases, with 8 bases remaining between them. Germline V lookup: CDR1 SGDLS, CDR2 YYNGEE. The CDR3 length is 15 residues. CDR3 DNA sequence: TGTGCCAGCAGCGTAGGTCCCCGGAGCACAGATACGCAGTATTTT. Translating it yields CASSVGPRSTDTQYF.

CDR3 coding DNA: TGCAGCGGATTAGACCTTGGCAGGGGATACGAGCAGTACTTC. Translated, it gives CSGLDLGRGYEQYF. The rearrangement joins TRBV29-1 to TRBJ2-7, with D perhaps TRBD1 (6 bases). This CDR3 region has 14 residues. CDR1 and CDR2 from the germline V gene are SQVTM and ANQGSEA. V was cut by 7 bases and J by 4 bases, with 20 bases left in between.

This clone has a single count. This rearrangement joins TRBV27 to TRBJ2-7, with D possibly being TRBD2 (7 bases). CDR1 is MNHEY and CDR2 is SMNVEV in the germline V gene (reference sequence). V gave up 6 bases and J gave up 7 bases, with 16 bases separating them. CDR3 length: 13 residues. The CDR3 region is CASRGTGTMEQYF. The CDR3 DNA is TGTGCCAGCAGAGGAACAGGGACTATGGAGCAGTACTTC.

The rearrangement uses TRBV29-1 and TRBJ2-3; D is unresolved. The germline V and J ends were trimmed by 4 bases and 2 bases, with 7 bases remaining between them. CDR3 size: 12 residues. The germline gives CDR1 SQVTM, CDR2 ANQGSEA. CDR3 in amino acids: CSVGGFTDTQYF. CDR3 coding DNA: TGCAGCGTTGGGGGTTTCACAGATACGCAGTATTTT.

V usage is TRBV11-1 and J usage is TRBJ2-7; no firm D call. The V gene's germline CDR1 is SGHAT and CDR2 FQDESV (reference sequence). The CDR3 sequence is 17 residues long. The germline V and J ends were trimmed by 2 bases and 4 bases, with 21 bases remaining between them. For the CDR3, the DNA is TGTGCCAGCAGCTTAACCTCGGAACAGTTCCCTTCTTACGAGCAGTACTTC. It codes for CASSLTSEQFPSYEQYF.

The table lists this clone with a few counts. This sequence joins TRBV29-1 and TRBJ1-2; the D gene is possibly TRBD1 (5 bases). Germline CDR1 is SQVTM and CDR2 is ANQGSEA. This CDR3 comprises 13 residues. With 0 bases removed from V and 6 bases from J, the gap between germline ends came to 11 bases. CDR3 sequence reads: CSVEEPGGDGYTF. The CDR3 nucleotides read TGCAGCGTTGAAGAACCGGGAGGGGATGGCTACACCTTC.

This chain connects TRBV25-1 to TRBJ1-4; D is possibly TRBD1 (6 bases). Trimming shortened V by 5 bases and J by 4 bases, and 14 bases separated the two germline ends. The CDR3 covers 15 residues. Germline V CDR1 and CDR2: MGHDK, SYGVNS. CDR3 in DNA: TGTGCCAGCAGTACCCCGGGACACTATAATGAAAAACTGTTTTTT. Translated: CASSTPGHYNEKLFF.

This chain joins TRBV30 and TRBJ2-5; D unresolved. The CDR3 is 11 residues long. The germline V gene has CDR1 GTSNPN and CDR2 SVGIG (reference sequence). Deletions cut 2 bases from V and 5 bases from J, with 6 bases between. CDR3 region: CAWSHRETQYF. In nucleotides, the CDR3 is TGTGCCTGGAGTCACCGGGAGACCCAGTACTTC.

The V gene is TRBV29-1, the J gene TRBJ1-3; possible D gene TRBD1, 6 bases. The germline V gene encodes CDR1 SQVTM and CDR2 ANQGSEA. V gave up 7 bases and J gave up 4 bases, with 11 bases separating them. CDR3 length equals 12 residues. CDR3 coding DNA: TGCAGCGGCTCGACAGGAGGAAACACCATATATTTT. Translation gives CSGSTGGNTIYF.

The V call is TRBV18, the J call TRBJ2-1, with a tentative D call TRBD2 (5 bases). The germline CDR1 and CDR2 sequences are KGHSH and LQKENI. The CDR3 is 13 amino acids. Trimming stripped 3 bases from V and 2 bases from J, with 5 bases between. The CDR3 loop is CASSPGAYNEQFF. The CDR3 coding sequence is TGTGCCAGCTCACCCGGGGCCTACAATGAGCAGTTCTTC.

This chain uses TRBV30 with TRBJ2-5; 12 positions agree with TRBD2. The CDR3 runs to 12 residues. The trim removed 7 bases at V and 5 bases at J, leaving 2 bases unmatched. CDR1 is GTSNPN, CDR2 SVGIG, per germline (reference sequence). CDR3 in DNA: TGTGCCTCCGGGACTAGCGGGGAGACCCAGTACTTC. It codes for CASGTSGETQYF.

The chain carries TRBV6-5 and TRBJ1-1, with D perhaps TRBD1 (6 bases). V shed 6 bases and J shed 4 bases, with 15 bases lying between them. CDR1 and CDR2 from the germline V gene are MNHEY and SVGAGI. The CDR3 has 14 residues. CDR3 nucleotides: TGTGCCAGCAGCCGTCCCGGACAGTTCACTGAAGCTTTCTTT. Translating it yields CASSRPGQFTEAFF.

This chain links TRBV5-1 with TRBJ2-2; TRBD2 is a possible D gene (6 bases). The V end was cut by 2 bases, the J end by 3 bases, with 8 bases between. CDR1 is SGHRS and CDR2 is YFSETQ in the germline V gene. The CDR3 has 14 residues. CDR3 in amino acids: CASSFGGDTGELFF. In DNA form, the CDR3 reads TGCGCCAGCAGCTTTGGAGGGGACACCGGGGAGCTGTTTTTT.